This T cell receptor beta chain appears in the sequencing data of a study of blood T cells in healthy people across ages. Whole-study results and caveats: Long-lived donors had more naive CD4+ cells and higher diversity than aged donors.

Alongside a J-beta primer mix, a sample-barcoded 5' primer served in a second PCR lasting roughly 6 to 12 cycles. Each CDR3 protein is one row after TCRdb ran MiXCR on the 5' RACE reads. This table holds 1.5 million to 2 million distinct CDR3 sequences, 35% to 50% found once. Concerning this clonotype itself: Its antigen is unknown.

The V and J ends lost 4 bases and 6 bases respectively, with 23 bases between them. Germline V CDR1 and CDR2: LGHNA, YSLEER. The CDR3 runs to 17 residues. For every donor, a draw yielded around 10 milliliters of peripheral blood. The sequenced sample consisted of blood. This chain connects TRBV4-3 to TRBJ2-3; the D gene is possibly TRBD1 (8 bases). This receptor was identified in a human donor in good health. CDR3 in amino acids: CASSLNSGSYRGDTQYF. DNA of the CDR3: TGCGCCAGCAGCCTCAATAGCGGGTCGTACAGGGGGGATACGCAGTATTTT.